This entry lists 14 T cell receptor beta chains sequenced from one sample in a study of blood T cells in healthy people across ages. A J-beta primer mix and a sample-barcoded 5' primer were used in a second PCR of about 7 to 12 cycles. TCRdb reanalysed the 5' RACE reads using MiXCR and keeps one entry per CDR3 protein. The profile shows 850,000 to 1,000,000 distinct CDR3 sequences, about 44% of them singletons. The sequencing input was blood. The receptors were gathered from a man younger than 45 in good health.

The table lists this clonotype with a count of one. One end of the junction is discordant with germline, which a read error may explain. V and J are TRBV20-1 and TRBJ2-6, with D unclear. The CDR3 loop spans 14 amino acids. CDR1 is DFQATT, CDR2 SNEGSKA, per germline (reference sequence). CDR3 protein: CSVRDRSGANVLTF. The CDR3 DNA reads TGCAGTGTTAGAGATCGGTCTGGGGCCAACGTCCTGACTTTC.

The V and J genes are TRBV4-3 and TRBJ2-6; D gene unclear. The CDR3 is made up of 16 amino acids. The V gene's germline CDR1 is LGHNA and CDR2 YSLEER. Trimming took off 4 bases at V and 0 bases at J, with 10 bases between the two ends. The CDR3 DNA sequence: TGCGCCAGCAGCCGGATCCAGGTCTCTGGGGCCAACGTCCTGACTTTC. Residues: CASSRIQVSGANVLTF.

Here the CDR3 DNA reads TGTGCCAGCAGTCCCGACAGCCCTACCTACAATGAGCAGTTCTTC. Amino acid sequence: CASSPDSPTYNEQFF. The chain carries TRBV9 and TRBJ2-1; possible D gene TRBD1, 5 bases. Between the trimmed V and J ends, which lost 5 bases and 2 bases, there was a span of 14 bases. The CDR3 spans 15 residues. The germline gives CDR1 SGDLS, CDR2 YYNGEE.

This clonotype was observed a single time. CDR3 coding DNA: TGCAGTGCTAGCGGGGCGGGACCCAGCAATCAGCCCCAGCATTTT. Translated, it gives CSASGAGPSNQPQHF. The chain recombines TRBV20-1 with TRBJ1-5, with D possibly TRBD1 on 5 matching bases. V was shortened by 3 bases and J by 1 base, with 13 bases between the two germline ends. The CDR3 has 15 amino acids. The germline V gene encodes CDR1 DFQATT and CDR2 SNEGSKA (reference sequence).

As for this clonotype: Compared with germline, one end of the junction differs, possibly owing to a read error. The CDR3 sequence is CAGSPLGRVSYNEQFF. CDR3 sequence (DNA): TGTGCCGGCAGCCCCCTGGGTAGAGTCTCCTACAATGAGCAGTTCTTC. V gene TRBV11-2 combines with J gene TRBJ2-1, with D uncertain. The CDR3 is 16 amino acids. Germline V lookup: CDR1 SGHAT, CDR2 FQNNGV. Full variable domain (remainder filled in from reference TRBV11-2 and TRBJ2-1): EAGVAQSPRYKIIEKRQSVAFWCNPISGHATLYWYQQILGQGPKLLIQFQNNGVVDDSQLPKDRFSAERLKGVDSTLKIQPAKLEDSAVYLCAGSPLGRVSYNEQFFGPGTRLTVL.

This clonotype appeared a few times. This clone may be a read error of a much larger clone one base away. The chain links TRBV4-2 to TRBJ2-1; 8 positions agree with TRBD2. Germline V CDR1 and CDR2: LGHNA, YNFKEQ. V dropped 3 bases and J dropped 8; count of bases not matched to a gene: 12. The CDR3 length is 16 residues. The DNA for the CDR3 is TGTGCCAGCAGCCAGTTGAAACGAGCGGGGGCCGATGAGCAGTTCTTC. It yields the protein CASSQLKRAGADEQFF.

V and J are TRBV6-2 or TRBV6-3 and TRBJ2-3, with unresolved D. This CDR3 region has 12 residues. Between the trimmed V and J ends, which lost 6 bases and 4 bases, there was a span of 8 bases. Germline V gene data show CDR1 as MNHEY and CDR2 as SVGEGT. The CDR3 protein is CASSPNADTQYF. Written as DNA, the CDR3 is TGTGCCAGCAGCCCGAATGCAGATACGCAGTATTTT.

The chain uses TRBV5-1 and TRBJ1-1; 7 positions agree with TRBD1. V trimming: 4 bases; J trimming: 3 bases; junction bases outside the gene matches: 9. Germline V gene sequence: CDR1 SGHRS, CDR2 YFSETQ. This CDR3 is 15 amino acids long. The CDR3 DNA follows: TGCGCCAGCAGCGAGAGGACAGGTCCAGACACTGAAGCTTTCTTT. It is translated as CASSERTGPDTEAFF.

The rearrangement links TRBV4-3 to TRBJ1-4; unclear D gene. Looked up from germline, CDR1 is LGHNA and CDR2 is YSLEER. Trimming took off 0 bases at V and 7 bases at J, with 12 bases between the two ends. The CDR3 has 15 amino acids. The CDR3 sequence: CASSQDEEGGEKLFF. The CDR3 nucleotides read TGCGCCAGCAGCCAAGACGAAGAGGGTGGTGAAAAACTGTTTTTT.

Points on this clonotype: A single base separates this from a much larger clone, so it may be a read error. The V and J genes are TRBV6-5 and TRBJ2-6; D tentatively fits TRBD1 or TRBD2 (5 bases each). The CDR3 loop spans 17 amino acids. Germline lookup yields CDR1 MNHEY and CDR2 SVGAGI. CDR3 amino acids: CASSYRGEGSGTNVLTF. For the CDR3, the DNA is TGTGCCAGCAGTTACAGGGGAGAAGGCTCTGGGACCAACGTCCTGACTTTC.

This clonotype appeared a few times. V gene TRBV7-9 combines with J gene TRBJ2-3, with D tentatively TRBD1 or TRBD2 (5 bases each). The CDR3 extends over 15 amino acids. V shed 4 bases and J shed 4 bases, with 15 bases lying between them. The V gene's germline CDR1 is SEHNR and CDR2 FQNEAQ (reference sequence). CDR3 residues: CASSSGALPADTQYF. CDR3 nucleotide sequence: TGTGCCAGCAGCTCCGGGGCCCTGCCCGCAGATACGCAGTATTTT.

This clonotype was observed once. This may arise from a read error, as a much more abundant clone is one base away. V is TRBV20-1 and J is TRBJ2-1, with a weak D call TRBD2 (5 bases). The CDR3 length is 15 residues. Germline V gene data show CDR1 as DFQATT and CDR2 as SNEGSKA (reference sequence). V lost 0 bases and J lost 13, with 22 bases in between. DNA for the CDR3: TGCAGTGCTAGAGATCGAGACGGGGAATTTTGGACCCAGTTCTTC. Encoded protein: CSARDRDGEFWTQFF.

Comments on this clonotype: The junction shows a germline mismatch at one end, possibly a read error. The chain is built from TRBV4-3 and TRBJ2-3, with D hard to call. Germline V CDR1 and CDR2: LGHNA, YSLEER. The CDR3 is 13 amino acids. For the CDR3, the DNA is TGCGCCAGCAGCCAAGCTAGGGAAGATGCGCAGTATTTT. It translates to CASSQAREDAQYF.

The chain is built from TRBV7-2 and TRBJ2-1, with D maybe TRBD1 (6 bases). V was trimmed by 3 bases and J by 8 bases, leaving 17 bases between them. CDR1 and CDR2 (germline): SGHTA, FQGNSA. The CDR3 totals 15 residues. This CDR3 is CASSFDRDNYDEQFF. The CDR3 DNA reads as TGTGCCAGCAGCTTCGACCGGGACAATTACGATGAGCAGTTCTTC.